A selection of T cell receptor beta chains follows, all from one sample in a study of shared clonotypes between healthy human individuals. Using immunoSEQ multiplex PCR, the repertoire was profiled, and TCRdb retains in-frame clones only, with some absent. Among about 340,000 clones listed, roughly 70% were seen once. The specimen sequenced was memory CD4+ T cells sorted from blood. The receptors here all came from a man younger than 40 in good health. Each CDR3 is given with its conserved first and last residue. D genes are given only for firm matches. Clone sizes are given selectively: once, few, many, or a class where the clone is expanded.

D gene: -; CDR3 length: 14; clone size: -; V gene: TRBV9; J gene: TRBJ1-1; CDR3 DNA: TGTGCCAGCAGCGTAGCTGCGGGTTATACTGAAGCTTTCTTT; CDR3 protein: CASSVAAGYTEAFF
D gene: TRBD2; CDR3 length: 15; clone size: -; V gene: TRBV30; J gene: TRBJ2-1; CDR3 DNA: TGTGCCTGGATTGCGGTCAGCGGGAGGGCCGGGGAGCAGTTCTTC; CDR3 protein: CAWIAVSGRAGEQFF
D gene: TRBD1; CDR3 length: 14; clone size: -; V gene: TRBV18; J gene: TRBJ2-7; CDR3 DNA: TGTGCCAGCTCACCGAGGGGACAGCTTGACGAGCAGTACTTC; CDR3 protein: CASSPRGQLDEQYF
D gene: -; CDR3 length: 15; clone size: -; V gene: TRBV5-6; J gene: TRBJ2-7; CDR3 DNA: TGTGCCAGCAGCTCCTCTGTGGGATACTCCTACGAGCAGTACTTC; CDR3 protein: CASSSSVGYSYEQYF
D gene: TRBD2; CDR3 length: 17; clone size: -; V gene: TRBV7-9; J gene: TRBJ2-1; CDR3 DNA: TGTGCCAGCAGCCGTGTTGGCGGGAGAACAATAGGAAATGAGCAGTTCTTC; CDR3 protein: CASSRVGGRTIGNEQFF
D gene: -; CDR3 length: 15; clone size: -; V gene: TRBV7-6; J gene: TRBJ2-5; CDR3 DNA: TGTGCCAGCAGCCAAGGGAGGGGGACCCAAGAGACCCAGTACTTC; CDR3 protein: CASSQGRGTQETQYF
D gene: -; CDR3 length: 13; clone size: -; V gene: TRBV6-6; J gene: TRBJ1-1; CDR3 DNA: TGTGCCTCCCGACTGAGCATGAACACTGAAGCTTTCTTT; CDR3 protein: CASRLSMNTEAFF
D gene: -; CDR3 length: 13; clone size: -; V gene: TRBV19; J gene: TRBJ2-1; CDR3 DNA: TGTGCCAGCGGGACGGAATCCTACAATGAGCAGTTCTTC; CDR3 protein: CASGTESYNEQFF
D gene: -; CDR3 length: 12; clone size: many; V gene: TRBV19; J gene: TRBJ2-1; CDR3 DNA: TGTGCCAGTAGGAGGCATTGGGATGAGCAGTTCTTC; CDR3 protein: CASRRHWDEQFF
D gene: TRBD1; CDR3 length: 13; clone size: -; V gene: TRBV29-1; J gene: TRBJ2-7; CDR3 DNA: TGCAGCGTGGGGACAGGGGGAGACGACGAGCAGTACTTC; CDR3 protein: CSVGTGGDDEQYF
D gene: TRBD1; CDR3 length: 15; clone size: many; V gene: TRBV7-6; J gene: TRBJ2-5; CDR3 DNA: TGTGCCAGCAGCTCAATGACAGGGGTCGTGGAGACCCAGTACTTC; CDR3 protein: CASSSMTGVVETQYF
D gene: TRBD2; CDR3 length: 18; clone size: once; V gene: TRBV5-1; J gene: TRBJ2-5; CDR3 DNA: TGCGCCAGCAGCTTTGGGACTAGCGGGAGCCGGGGGGCAGAGACCCAGTACTTC; CDR3 protein: CASSFGTSGSRGAETQYF
D gene: -; CDR3 length: 14; clone size: -; V gene: TRBV7-2; J gene: TRBJ2-7; CDR3 DNA: TGTGCCAGCAGCTCGAGCGGGTTCCTTTACGAGCAGTACTTC; CDR3 protein: CASSSSGFLYEQYF
D gene: TRBD2; CDR3 length: 18; clone size: -; V gene: TRBV11-2; J gene: TRBJ2-1; CDR3 DNA: TGTGCCAGCAGCTTAAGGGCCCTAGCGGGAGGGTCCTACAATGAGCAGTTCTTC; CDR3 protein: CASSLRALAGGSYNEQFF
D gene: TRBD1; CDR3 length: 15; clone size: few; V gene: TRBV6-4; J gene: TRBJ1-2; CDR3 DNA: TGTGCCAGCAGTCCCGAGACAGGGACCCCCTATGGCTACACCTTC; CDR3 protein: CASSPETGTPYGYTF
D gene: -; CDR3 length: 14; clone size: -; V gene: TRBV5-1; J gene: TRBJ2-3; CDR3 DNA: TGCGCCAGCAGCTTGGGCCCCGTCCCAGATACGCAGTATTTT; CDR3 protein: CASSLGPVPDTQYF
D gene: TRBD2; CDR3 length: 14; clone size: -; V gene: TRBV7-6; J gene: TRBJ2-1; CDR3 DNA: TGTGCCAGCGCTACGGGAGCGGGAAACAATGAGCAGTTCTTC; CDR3 protein: CASATGAGNNEQFF
D gene: TRBD1; CDR3 length: 14; clone size: once; V gene: TRBV7-9; J gene: TRBJ1-2; CDR3 DNA: TGTGCCAGCAGCTTCGGGACAGGGGACTATGGCTACACCTTC; CDR3 protein: CASSFGTGDYGYTF
D gene: -; CDR3 length: 15; clone size: -; V gene: TRBV9; J gene: TRBJ2-7; CDR3 DNA: TGTGCCAGCAGCGTAAGGGAAGACCCGTCCTACGAGCAGTACTTC; CDR3 protein: CASSVREDPSYEQYF
D gene: -; CDR3 length: 15; clone size: -; V gene: TRBV5-4; J gene: TRBJ2-5; CDR3 DNA: TGTGCCAGCAGCTCCGGGGTGGGATGGTCGGAGACCCAGTACTTC; CDR3 protein: CASSSGVGWSETQYF
D gene: -; CDR3 length: 12; clone size: many; V gene: TRBV2; J gene: TRBJ2-7; CDR3 DNA: TGTGCCAGCAGTGAAAGTCTCGGCGAGCAGTACTTC; CDR3 protein: CASSESLGEQYF
D gene: TRBD2; CDR3 length: 18; clone size: many; V gene: TRBV5-6; J gene: TRBJ2-1; CDR3 DNA: TGTGCCAGCAGCTTGGTAGCGGGAGGAGTGGTTAGGGACAATGAGCAGTTCTTC; CDR3 protein: CASSLVAGGVVRDNEQFF
D gene: TRBD2; CDR3 length: 17; clone size: -; V gene: TRBV5-6; J gene: TRBJ2-7; CDR3 DNA: TGTGCCAGCATTTCACCATTCCGACTAGCGGGAGTTCGGGAGCAGTACTTC; CDR3 protein: CASISPFRLAGVREQYF
D gene: -; CDR3 length: 14; clone size: -; V gene: TRBV5-4; J gene: TRBJ2-3; CDR3 DNA: TGTGCCAGCAGCCTGACAAGCAACACAGATACGCAGTATTTT; CDR3 protein: CASSLTSNTDTQYF
D gene: -; CDR3 length: 12; clone size: -; V gene: TRBV2; J gene: TRBJ1-2; CDR3 DNA: TGTGCCAGCAGTGAAGGAGGGGACGGCTACACCTTC; CDR3 protein: CASSEGGDGYTF
D gene: TRBD2; CDR3 length: 15; clone size: -; V gene: TRBV25-1; J gene: TRBJ2-1; CDR3 DNA: TGTGCCAGCTCAGTGAGGGAGGGGCTCCGGGATGAGCAGTTCTTC; CDR3 protein: CASSVREGLRDEQFF
D gene: TRBD2; CDR3 length: 15; clone size: -; V gene: TRBV15; J gene: TRBJ2-3; CDR3 DNA: TGTGCCACCAACGGGGGACTAGCGGGAGTAGGTACGCAGTATTTT; CDR3 protein: CATNGGLAGVGTQYF
D gene: -; CDR3 length: 14; clone size: -; V gene: TRBV15; J gene: TRBJ2-5; CDR3 DNA: TGTGCCACCAGCAGAGGACAAGAGCAGGAGACCCAGTACTTC; CDR3 protein: CATSRGQEQETQYF
D gene: -; CDR3 length: 14; clone size: few; V gene: TRBV5-1; J gene: TRBJ1-4; CDR3 DNA: TGCGCCAGCAGCTTGGAGGGGGGTTTCGAAAAACTGTTTTTT; CDR3 protein: CASSLEGGFEKLFF
D gene: TRBD1; CDR3 length: 16; clone size: -; V gene: TRBV5-5; J gene: TRBJ1-1; CDR3 DNA: TGTGCCAGCAGCCTTTGGACAGGGGGGGAGTACACTGAAGCTTTCTTT; CDR3 protein: CASSLWTGGEYTEAFF